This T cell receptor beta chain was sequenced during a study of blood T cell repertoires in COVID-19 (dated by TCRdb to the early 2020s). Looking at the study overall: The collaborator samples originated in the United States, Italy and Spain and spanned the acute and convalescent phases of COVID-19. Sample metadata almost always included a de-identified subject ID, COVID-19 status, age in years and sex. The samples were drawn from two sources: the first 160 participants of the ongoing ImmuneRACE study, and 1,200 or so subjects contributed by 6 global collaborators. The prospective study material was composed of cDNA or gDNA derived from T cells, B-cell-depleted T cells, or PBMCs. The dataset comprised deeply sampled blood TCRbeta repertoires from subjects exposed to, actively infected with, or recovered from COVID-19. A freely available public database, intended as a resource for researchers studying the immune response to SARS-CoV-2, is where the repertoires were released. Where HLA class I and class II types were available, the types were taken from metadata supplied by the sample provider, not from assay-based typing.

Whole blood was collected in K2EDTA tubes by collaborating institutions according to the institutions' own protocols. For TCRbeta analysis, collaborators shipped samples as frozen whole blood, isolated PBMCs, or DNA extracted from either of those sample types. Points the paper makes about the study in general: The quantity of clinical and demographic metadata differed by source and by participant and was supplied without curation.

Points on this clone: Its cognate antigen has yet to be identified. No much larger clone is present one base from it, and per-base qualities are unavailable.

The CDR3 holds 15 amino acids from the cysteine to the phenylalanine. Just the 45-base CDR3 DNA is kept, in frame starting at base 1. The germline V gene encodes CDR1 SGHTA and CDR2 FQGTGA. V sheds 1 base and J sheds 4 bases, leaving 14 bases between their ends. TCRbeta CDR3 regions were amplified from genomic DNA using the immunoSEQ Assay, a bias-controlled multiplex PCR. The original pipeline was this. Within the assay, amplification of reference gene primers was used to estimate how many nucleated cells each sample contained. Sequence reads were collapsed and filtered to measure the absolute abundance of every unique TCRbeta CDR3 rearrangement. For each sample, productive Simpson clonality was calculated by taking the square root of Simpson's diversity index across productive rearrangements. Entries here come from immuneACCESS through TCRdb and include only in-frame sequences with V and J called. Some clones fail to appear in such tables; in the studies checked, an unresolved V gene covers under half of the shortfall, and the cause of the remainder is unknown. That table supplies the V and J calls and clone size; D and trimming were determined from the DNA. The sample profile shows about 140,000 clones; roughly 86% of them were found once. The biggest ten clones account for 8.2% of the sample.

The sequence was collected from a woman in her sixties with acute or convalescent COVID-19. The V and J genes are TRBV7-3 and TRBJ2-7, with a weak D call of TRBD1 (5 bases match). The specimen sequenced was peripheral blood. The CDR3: CASSLSSGSGYEQYF. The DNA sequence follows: TGTGCCAGCAGCTTAAGCTCAGGGTCGGGTTACGAGCAGTACTTC.